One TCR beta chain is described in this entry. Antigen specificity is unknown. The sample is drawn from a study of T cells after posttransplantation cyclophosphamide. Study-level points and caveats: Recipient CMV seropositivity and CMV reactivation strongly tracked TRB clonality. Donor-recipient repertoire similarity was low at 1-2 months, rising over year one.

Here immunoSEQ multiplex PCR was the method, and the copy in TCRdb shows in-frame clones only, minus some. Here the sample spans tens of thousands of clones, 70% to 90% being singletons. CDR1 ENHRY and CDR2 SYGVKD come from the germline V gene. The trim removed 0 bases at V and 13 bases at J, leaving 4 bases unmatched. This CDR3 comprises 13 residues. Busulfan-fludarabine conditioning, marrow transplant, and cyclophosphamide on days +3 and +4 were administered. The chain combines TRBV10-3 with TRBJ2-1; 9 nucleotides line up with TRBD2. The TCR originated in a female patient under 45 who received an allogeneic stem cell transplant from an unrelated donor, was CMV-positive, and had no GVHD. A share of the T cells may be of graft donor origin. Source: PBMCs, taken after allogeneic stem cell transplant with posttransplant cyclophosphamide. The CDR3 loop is CAISESERGAQFF. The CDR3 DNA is TGTGCCATCAGTGAGTCGGAGCGGGGGGCACAGTTCTTC.